What follows are 21 T cell receptor beta chains derived from one specimen sequenced in a study of cytomegalovirus exposure and HLA in healthy donors (dated by TCRdb to the late 2010s). The method was the immunoSEQ multiplex PCR assay. The multiplex PCR relied on a mix of 60 forward primers for TCR Vbeta segments and 13 reverse primers for TCR Jbeta segments. What TCRdb holds here is the immuneACCESS table cut down to in-frame rearrangements. Part of the clones is not present; checked against another copy, under half of the missing clones reflect an unresolved V gene, and the others are unexplained. For this sample the table gives about 130,000 clones, of which 78% were detected only once. The top ten hold around 1.6% of the sample. Sequenced material: PBMCs. These TCRs come from a female donor in good health and CMV-seronegative.

The V gene is TRBV28, the J gene TRBJ2-3; TRBD2 matches 10 bases. Germline trimming cut 8 bases from V and 4 bases from J; bases unmatched to any gene: 9. The CDR3 length is 15 residues. From germline, CDR1 is MDHEN and CDR2 SYDVKM. CDR3 in DNA: TGTGCCAGCCACCGACTAGCGGGTGGCTCAGATACGCAGTATTTT. Its translation: CASHRLAGGSDTQYF.

This chain uses TRBV18 with TRBJ2-3; the match to TRBD2 covers 8 bases. V lost 3 bases and J lost 7; bases outside the gene matches: 9. The CDR3 is 15 amino acids. CDR1 and CDR2 (germline): KGHSH, LQKENI. CDR3: CASSPSSGSKNTQYF. DNA of the CDR3: TGTGCCAGCTCACCGTCGAGCGGGAGCAAAAATACGCAGTATTTT.

The chain employs TRBV2 and TRBJ2-1, with 7 positions matching TRBD2. The V gene's germline CDR1 is SNHLY and CDR2 FYNNEI. CDR3 length: 15 residues. The trim removed 5 bases at V and 4 bases at J, leaving 8 bases unmatched. The CDR3, as DNA: TGTGCCAGCAGTTCGGGCGGGAGCACATACAATGAGCAGTTCTTC. Protein: CASSSGGSTYNEQFF. The full variable domain, its missing parts supplied by reference TRBV2 and TRBJ2-1, is EPEVTQTPSHQVTQMGQEVILRCVPISNHLYFYWYRQILGQKVEFLVSFYNNEISEKSEIFDDQFSVERPDGSNFTLKIRSTKLEDSAMYFCASSSGGSTYNEQFFGPGTRLTVL.

The chain links TRBV4-1 to TRBJ2-6, with 10 bases identical to TRBD1. This CDR3 contains 17 residues. Germline assignment: CDR1 MGHRA and CDR2 YSYEKL. The V gene end was trimmed by 4 bases and the J gene end by 4 bases; junction bases not matched to a gene: 7. This CDR3 reads CASSPTGGGIGANVLTF. CDR3 nucleotide sequence: TGCGCCAGCAGCCCGACAGGGGGCGGAATAGGGGCCAACGTCCTGACTTTC.

This sequence joins TRBV9 and TRBJ2-2; 8 nucleotides match TRBD2. Per the germline V gene, CDR1 is SGDLS and CDR2 is YYNGEE. The junction had 11 bases not matched to a gene; V was cut back by 4 bases and J by 6 bases. The CDR3 spans 16 residues. The DNA of the CDR3 is TGTGCCAGCAGCCAGGGGAGCGGGAGTAAAGCCGGGGAGCTGTTTTTT. Its translation is CASSQGSGSKAGELFF.

Only a few counts were recorded for this clone. The chain recombines TRBV19 with TRBJ2-1, with 13 bases that match TRBD2. This CDR3 contains 16 residues. J lost 4 bases, V lost 4 bases, and 4 bases had no gene match. The germline V gene encodes CDR1 LNHDA and CDR2 SQIVND (reference sequence). The CDR3 nucleotides read TGTGCCAGTAGTAGCGGACTAGCGGGAGCATACAATGAGCAGTTCTTC. This encodes CASSSGLAGAYNEQFF.

This clone was recorded once. The chain has TRBV5-4 and TRBJ2-7; D is undetermined. The CDR3 has 15 amino acids. V was shortened by 0 bases and J by 2 bases, with 12 bases between the two germline ends. The germline CDR1 and CDR2 sequences are SGHNT and YYREEE (reference sequence). The CDR3 here is CASSLEATGTYEQYF. Written as DNA, the CDR3 is TGTGCCAGCAGCTTGGAAGCGACGGGTACCTACGAGCAGTACTTC.

This clone appeared a few times. Other nucleotide sequences in the sample specify the same CDR3. The J gene is TRBJ2-6, the V gene TRBV4-3; D perhaps matches TRBD2 (5 bases). The CDR3 sequence is 16 residues long. Germline V CDR1 and CDR2: LGHNA, YSLEER. V was pared by 0 bases and J by 0 bases, with 6 bases between. The CDR3 sequence is CASSQEEGSGANVLTF. CDR3 nucleotide sequence: TGCGCCAGCAGCCAAGAAGAGGGCTCTGGGGCCAACGTCCTGACTTTC.

The V and J genes are TRBV10-3 and TRBJ2-5; 9 nucleotides line up with TRBD1. TRBJ2-7 explains the end of the DNA better; the J call may be wrong. The V gene's germline CDR1 is ENHRY and CDR2 SYGVKD. This CDR3 comprises 15 residues. As DNA, the CDR3 is TGTGCCATCACCCCGGGACAGGGTATGGCCTACGAGCAGTACTTC. Amino acids: CAITPGQGMAYEQYF.

The V and J genes are TRBV5-1 and TRBJ1-2, with 11 bases identical to TRBD1. V was clipped by 3 bases and J by 4 bases; unmatched bases: 2. CDR1 is SGHRS, CDR2 YFSETQ, per germline. CDR3 length: 14 residues. CDR3 sequence: CASSWGTGGYGYTF. CDR3 sequence (DNA): TGCGCCAGCAGCTGGGGGACAGGGGGCTATGGCTACACCTTC.

J is TRBJ2-7 and V is TRBV27; TRBD2 matches 12 bases. The CDR3 has 14 amino acids. Germline lookup yields CDR1 MNHEY and CDR2 SMNVEV (reference sequence). V trimming: 6 bases; J trimming: 7 bases; junction bases outside the gene matches: 7. Here the CDR3 DNA reads TGTGCCAGCAGCCGACTAGCGGGAGTACAAGAGCAGTACTTC. It encodes CASSRLAGVQEQYF.

CDR3 bases: TGTGCCAGCAGCTTGCCGGGGGTAAGGGACACTGAAGCTTTCTTT. Protein product: CASSLPGVRDTEAFF. This chain joins TRBV5-8 and TRBJ1-1, with D possibly being TRBD1 (5 bases). The V gene's germline CDR1 is SGHTS and CDR2 YDEGEE. The CDR3 contains 15 residues. V gave up 1 base and J gave up 3 bases, with 13 bases separating them.

The V call is TRBV28, the J call TRBJ2-7, with 10 bases identical to TRBD2. V was pared by 6 bases and J by 1 base, with 6 bases of the junction left unmatched. Germline CDR1 MDHEN, CDR2 SYDVKM. The CDR3 totals 15 residues. CDR3 sequence: CASSRTSGLSYEQYF. The CDR3 DNA is TGTGCCAGCAGCAGGACTAGCGGTCTTTCCTACGAGCAGTACTTC.

Worth noting for this clone: A read error may produce the germline difference seen at one junction end. The chain carries TRBV28 and TRBJ2-5; 7 positions match TRBD2. From germline, CDR1 is MDHEN and CDR2 SYDVKM. This CDR3 has 10 residues. The CDR3 DNA reads TGTGCCAGCAGTTACCGGGGGGTTCACTTC. It translates to CASSYRGVHF.

The rearrangement joins TRBV11-2 to TRBJ2-5; 12 nucleotides align to TRBD2. The V segment lost 5 bases and the J segment 1 base; nucleotides outside the gene matches: 8. The CDR3 is 17 residues long. CDR1 and CDR2 from the germline V gene are SGHAT and FQNNGV. CDR3 sequence reads: CASSPASGRAGQETQYF. For the CDR3, the DNA is TGTGCCAGCAGCCCGGCTAGCGGGAGGGCCGGCCAAGAGACCCAGTACTTC. The full variable domain, with the rest looked up from reference TRBV11-2 and TRBJ2-5, is EAGVAQSPRYKIIEKRQSVAFWCNPISGHATLYWYQQILGQGPKLLIQFQNNGVVDDSQLPKDRFSAERLKGVDSTLKIQPAKLEDSAVYLCASSPASGRAGQETQYFGPGTRLLVL.

This chain joins TRBV6-1 and TRBJ1-4, with D perhaps matching TRBD1 (6 bases). Germline CDR1 is MNHNS and CDR2 is SASEGT. V was cut by 1 base and J by 8 bases, with 26 bases left in between. The CDR3 has 19 residues. The CDR3 protein is CASSEVIVRGLNDLEKLFF. The CDR3 nucleotides read TGTGCCAGCAGTGAAGTCATCGTCAGGGGTCTAAATGATTTGGAAAAACTGTTTTTT.

This clone was detected once. This sequence joins TRBV5-1 and TRBJ2-2; unclear D gene. Per germline, CDR1 SGHRS and CDR2 YFSETQ. Trimming shortened V by 4 bases and J by 8 bases, and 18 bases separated the two germline ends. The CDR3 covers 15 residues. CDR3 sequence (DNA): TGCGCCAGCAGCCCCCTTGACGGGTCGGCAGGGGAGCTGTTTTTT. It yields the protein CASSPLDGSAGELFF.

The chain joins TRBV28 to TRBJ2-2, with 12 bases identical to TRBD1. V lost 5 bases to trimming and J lost 7 bases; unmatched junction nucleotides: 11. Germline loops: CDR1 MDHEN, CDR2 SYDVKM. This CDR3 is built from 17 residues. The CDR3 loop is CASSPRWGQGAGGELFF. The CDR3 nucleotides read TGTGCCAGCAGTCCTCGGTGGGGACAGGGGGCAGGCGGGGAGCTGTTTTTT.

The rearrangement uses TRBV28 and TRBJ1-1; weak D call: TRBD1 (6 bases). V shed 2 bases and J shed 4 bases, with 14 bases lying between them. Looked up from germline, CDR1 is MDHEN and CDR2 is SYDVKM. CDR3 length: 15 residues. This CDR3 is CASSLISQGSTEAFF. CDR3 nucleotide sequence: TGTGCCAGCAGTTTAATCTCTCAGGGGAGCACTGAAGCTTTCTTT.

The chain recombines TRBV9 with TRBJ2-2, with 11 bases matching TRBD2. Germline loops: CDR1 SGDLS, CDR2 YYNGEE. The V segment lost 3 bases and the J segment 6 bases; nucleotides outside the gene matches: 10. The CDR3 runs 17 residues. The CDR3, as DNA: TGTGCCAGCAGCGAGCGGATCCTAGCGGGAGGACCCGGGGAGCTGTTTTTT. This translates into CASSERILAGGPGELFF.

J is TRBJ2-7 and V is TRBV5-4; the D is unclear. The CDR3 runs to 12 residues. The V end was cut by 3 bases, the J end by 0 bases, with 4 bases between. Germline loops: CDR1 SGHNT, CDR2 YYREEE (reference sequence). This CDR3 reads CASSSSSYEQYF. In DNA, the CDR3 is TGTGCCAGCAGCTCTTCCTCCTACGAGCAGTACTTC.